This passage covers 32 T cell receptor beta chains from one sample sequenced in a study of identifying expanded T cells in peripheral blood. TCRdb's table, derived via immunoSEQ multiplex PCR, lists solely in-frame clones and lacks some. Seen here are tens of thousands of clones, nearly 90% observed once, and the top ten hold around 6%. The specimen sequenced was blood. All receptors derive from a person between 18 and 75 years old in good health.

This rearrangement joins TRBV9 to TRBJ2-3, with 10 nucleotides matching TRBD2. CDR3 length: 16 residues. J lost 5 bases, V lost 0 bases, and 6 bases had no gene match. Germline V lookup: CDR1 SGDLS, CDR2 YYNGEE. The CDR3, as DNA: TGTGCCAGCAGCGTAGGGGTAGCGGGAGGAGTAGATACGCAGTATTTT. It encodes CASSVGVAGGVDTQYF. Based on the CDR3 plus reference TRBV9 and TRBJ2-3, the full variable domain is DSGVTQTPKHLITATGQRVTLRCSPRSGDLSVYWYQQSLDQGLQFLIQYYNGEERAKGNILERFSAQQFPDLHSELNLSSLELGDSALYFCASSVGVAGGVDTQYFGPGTRLTVL.

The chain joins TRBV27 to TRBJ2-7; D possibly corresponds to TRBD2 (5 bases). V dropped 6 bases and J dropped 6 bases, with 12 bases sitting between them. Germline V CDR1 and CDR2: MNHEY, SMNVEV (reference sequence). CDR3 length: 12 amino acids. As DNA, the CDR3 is TGTGCCAGCAGAGGAGGACGGCGCGAGCAGTACTTC. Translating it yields CASRGGRREQYF.

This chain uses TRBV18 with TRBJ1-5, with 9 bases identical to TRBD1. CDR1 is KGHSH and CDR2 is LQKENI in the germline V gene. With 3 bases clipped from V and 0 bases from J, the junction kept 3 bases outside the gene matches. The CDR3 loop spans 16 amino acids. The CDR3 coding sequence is TGTGCCAGCTCACCGGGACAGGGCCATAGCAATCAGCCCCAGCATTTT. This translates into CASSPGQGHSNQPQHF.

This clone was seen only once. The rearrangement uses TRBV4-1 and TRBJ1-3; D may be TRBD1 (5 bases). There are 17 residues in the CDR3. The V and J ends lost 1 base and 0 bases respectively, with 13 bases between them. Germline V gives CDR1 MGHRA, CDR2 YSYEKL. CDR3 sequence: CASSQGVTGGSGNTIYF. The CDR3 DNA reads TGCGCCAGCAGCCAAGGGGTTACGGGGGGCTCTGGAAACACCATATATTTT.

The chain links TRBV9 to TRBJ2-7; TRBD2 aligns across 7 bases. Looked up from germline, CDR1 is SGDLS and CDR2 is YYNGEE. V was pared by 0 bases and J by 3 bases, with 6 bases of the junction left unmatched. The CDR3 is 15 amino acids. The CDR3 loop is CASSVGSGTLYEQYF. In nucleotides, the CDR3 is TGTGCCAGCAGCGTAGGCAGCGGGACTCTCTACGAGCAGTACTTC.

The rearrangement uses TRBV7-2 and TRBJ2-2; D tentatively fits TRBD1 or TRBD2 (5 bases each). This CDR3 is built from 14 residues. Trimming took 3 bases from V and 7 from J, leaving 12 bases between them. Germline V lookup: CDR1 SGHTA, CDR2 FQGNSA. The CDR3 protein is CASSFVEGHGELFF. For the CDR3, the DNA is TGTGCCAGCAGCTTCGTTGAGGGGCACGGGGAGCTGTTTTTT.

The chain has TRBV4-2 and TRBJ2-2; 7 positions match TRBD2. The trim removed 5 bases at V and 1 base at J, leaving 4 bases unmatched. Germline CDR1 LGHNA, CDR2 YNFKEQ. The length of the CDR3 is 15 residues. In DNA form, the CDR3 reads TGTGCCAGCAGCGAAGCGGGGAAGAACACCGGGGAGCTGTTTTTT. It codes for CASSEAGKNTGELFF.

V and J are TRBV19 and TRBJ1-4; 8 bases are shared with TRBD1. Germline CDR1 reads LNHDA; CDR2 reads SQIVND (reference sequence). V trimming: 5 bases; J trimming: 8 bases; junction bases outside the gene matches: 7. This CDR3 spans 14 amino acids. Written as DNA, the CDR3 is TGTGCCAGTAGTTCAGGGGGCATTGGAGAAAAACTGTTTTTT. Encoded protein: CASSSGGIGEKLFF.

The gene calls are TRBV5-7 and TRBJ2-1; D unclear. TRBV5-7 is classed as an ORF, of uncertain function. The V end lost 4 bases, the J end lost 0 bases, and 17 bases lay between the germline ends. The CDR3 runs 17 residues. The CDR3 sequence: CASSPRDCAFSYNEQFF. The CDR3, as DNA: TGTGCCAGCAGCCCCCGAGATTGCGCCTTCTCCTACAATGAGCAGTTCTTC.

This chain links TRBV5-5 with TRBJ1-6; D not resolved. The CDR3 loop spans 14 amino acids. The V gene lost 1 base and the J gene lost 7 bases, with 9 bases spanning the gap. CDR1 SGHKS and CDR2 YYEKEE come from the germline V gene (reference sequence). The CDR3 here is CASSLLASNSPLHF. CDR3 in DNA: TGTGCCAGCAGCTTGCTCGCCTCGAATTCACCCCTCCACTTT.

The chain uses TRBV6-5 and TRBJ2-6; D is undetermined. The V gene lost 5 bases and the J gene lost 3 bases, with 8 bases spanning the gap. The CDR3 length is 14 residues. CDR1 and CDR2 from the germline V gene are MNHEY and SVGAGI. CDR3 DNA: TGTGCCAGCAGTCTAGTGTATGGGGCCAACGTCCTGACTTTC. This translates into CASSLVYGANVLTF.

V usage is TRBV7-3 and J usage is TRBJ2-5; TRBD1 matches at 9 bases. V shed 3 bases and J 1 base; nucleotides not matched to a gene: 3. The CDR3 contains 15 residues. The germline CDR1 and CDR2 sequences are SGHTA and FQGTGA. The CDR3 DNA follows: TGTGCCAGCAGCTTGGGACAGGGCCTCCAAGAGACCCAGTACTTC. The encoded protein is CASSLGQGLQETQYF.

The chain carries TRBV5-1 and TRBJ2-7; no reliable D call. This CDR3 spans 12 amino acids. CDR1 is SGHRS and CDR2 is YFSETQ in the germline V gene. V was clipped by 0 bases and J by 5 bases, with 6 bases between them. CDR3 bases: TGCGCCAGCAGCTTGGCAGGAAACGAGCAGTACTTC. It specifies CASSLAGNEQYF.

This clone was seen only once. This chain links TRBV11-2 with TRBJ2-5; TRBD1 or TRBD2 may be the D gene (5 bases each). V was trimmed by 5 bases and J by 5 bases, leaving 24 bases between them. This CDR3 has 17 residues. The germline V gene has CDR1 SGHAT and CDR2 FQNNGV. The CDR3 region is CASSLLPPGREVETQYF. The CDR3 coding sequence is TGTGCCAGCAGCCTCCTTCCCCCGGGACGCGAGGTGGAGACCCAGTACTTC.

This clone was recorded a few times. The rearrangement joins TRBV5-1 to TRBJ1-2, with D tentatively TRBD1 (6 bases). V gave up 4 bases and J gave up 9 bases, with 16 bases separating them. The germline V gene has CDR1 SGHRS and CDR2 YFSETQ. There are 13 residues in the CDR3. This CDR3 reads CASSADTGTRYTF. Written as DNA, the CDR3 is TGCGCCAGCAGCGCGGATACCGGGACACGCTACACCTTC.

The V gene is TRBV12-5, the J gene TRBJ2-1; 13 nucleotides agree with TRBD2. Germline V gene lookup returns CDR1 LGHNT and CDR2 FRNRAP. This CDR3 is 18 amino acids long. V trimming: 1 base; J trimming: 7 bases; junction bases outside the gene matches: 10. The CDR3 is CASGLARTSGGSPNEQFF. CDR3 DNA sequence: TGTGCTAGTGGTTTGGCACGGACTAGCGGGGGTTCGCCGAATGAGCAGTTCTTC. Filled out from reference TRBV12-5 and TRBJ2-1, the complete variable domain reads DARVTQTPRHKVTEMGQEVTMRCQPILGHNTVFWYRQTMMQGLELLAYFRNRAPLDDSGMPKDRFSAEMPDATLATLKIQPSEPRDSAVYFCASGLARTSGGSPNEQFFGPGTRLTVL.

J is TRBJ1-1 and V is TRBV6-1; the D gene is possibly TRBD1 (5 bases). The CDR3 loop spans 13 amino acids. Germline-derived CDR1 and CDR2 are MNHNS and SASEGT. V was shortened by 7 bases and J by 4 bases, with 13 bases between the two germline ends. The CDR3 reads CASILGGGTEAFF. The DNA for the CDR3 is TGTGCCAGCATCCTGGGGGGAGGCACTGAAGCTTTCTTT.

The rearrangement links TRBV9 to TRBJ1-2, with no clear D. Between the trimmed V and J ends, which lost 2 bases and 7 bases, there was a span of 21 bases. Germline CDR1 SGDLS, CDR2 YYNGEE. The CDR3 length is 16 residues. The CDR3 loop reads CASSVPDGIISGGYTF. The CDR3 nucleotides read TGTGCCAGCAGCGTGCCAGACGGTATCATCTCGGGTGGCTACACCTTC.

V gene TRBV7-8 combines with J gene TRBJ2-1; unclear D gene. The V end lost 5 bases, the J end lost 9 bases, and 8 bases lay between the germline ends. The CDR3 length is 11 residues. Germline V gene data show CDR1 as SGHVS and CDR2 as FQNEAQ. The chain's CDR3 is CASSPIVEQFF. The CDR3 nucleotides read TGTGCCAGCAGCCCTATAGTTGAGCAGTTCTTC.

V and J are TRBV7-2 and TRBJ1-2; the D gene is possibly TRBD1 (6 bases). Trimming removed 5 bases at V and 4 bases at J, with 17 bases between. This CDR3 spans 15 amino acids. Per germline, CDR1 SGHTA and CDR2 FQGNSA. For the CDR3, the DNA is TGTGCCAGCAGCACGAGGGGTAGGGGGGTCTATGGCTACACCTTC. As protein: CASSTRGRGVYGYTF.

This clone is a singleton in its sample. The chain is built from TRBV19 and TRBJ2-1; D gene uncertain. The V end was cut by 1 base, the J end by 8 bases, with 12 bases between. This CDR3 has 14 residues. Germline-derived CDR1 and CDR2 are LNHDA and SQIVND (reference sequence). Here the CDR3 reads CASSIVANSDEQFF. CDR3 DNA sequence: TGTGCCAGTAGTATAGTGGCCAATTCTGATGAGCAGTTCTTC.

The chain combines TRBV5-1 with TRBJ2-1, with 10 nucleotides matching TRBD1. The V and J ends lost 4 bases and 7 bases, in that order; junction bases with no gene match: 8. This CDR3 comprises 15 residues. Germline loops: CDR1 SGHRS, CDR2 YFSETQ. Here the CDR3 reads CASSLDRGGMNEQFF. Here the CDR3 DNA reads TGCGCCAGCAGCCTGGACAGGGGGGGAATGAATGAGCAGTTCTTC.

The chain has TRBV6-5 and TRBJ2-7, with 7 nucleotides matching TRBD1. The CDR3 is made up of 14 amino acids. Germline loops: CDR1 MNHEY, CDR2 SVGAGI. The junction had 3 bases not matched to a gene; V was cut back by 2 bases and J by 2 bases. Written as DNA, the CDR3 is TGTGCCAGCAGTTACAGGCAGGGGGCCTACGAGCAGTACTTC. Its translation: CASSYRQGAYEQYF.

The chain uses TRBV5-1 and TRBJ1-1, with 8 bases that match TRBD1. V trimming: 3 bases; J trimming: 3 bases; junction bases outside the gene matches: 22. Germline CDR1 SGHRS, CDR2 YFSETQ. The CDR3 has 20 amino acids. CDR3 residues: CASSSLGQGIPLISDTEAFF. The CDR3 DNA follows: TGCGCCAGCAGCTCGCTAGGACAGGGAATCCCTCTGATTTCCGACACTGAAGCTTTCTTT.

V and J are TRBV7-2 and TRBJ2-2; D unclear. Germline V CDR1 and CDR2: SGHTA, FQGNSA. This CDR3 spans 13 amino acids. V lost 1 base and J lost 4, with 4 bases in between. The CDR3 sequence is CASSLVLTGELFF. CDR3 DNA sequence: TGTGCCAGCAGCTTAGTACTCACCGGGGAGCTGTTTTTT.

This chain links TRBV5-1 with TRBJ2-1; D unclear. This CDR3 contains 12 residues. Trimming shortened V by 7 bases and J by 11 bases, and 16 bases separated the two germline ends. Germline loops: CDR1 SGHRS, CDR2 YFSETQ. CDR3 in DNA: TGCGCCAGCCGCCCCTCGGTAGGTAAGCAGTTCTTC. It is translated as CASRPSVGKQFF.

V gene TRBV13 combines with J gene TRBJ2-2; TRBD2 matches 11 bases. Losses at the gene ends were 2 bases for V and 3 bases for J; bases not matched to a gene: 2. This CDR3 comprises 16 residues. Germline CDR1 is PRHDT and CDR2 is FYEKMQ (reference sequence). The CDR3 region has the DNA TGTGCCAGCAGCTTAACTAGCGGGAGATACACCGGGGAGCTGTTTTTT. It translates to CASSLTSGRYTGELFF.

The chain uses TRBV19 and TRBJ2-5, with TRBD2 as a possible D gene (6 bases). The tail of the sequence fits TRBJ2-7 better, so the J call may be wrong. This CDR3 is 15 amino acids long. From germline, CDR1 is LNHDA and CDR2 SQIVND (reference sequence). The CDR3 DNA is TGTGCCAGTAGTCTGAAAGTGCGGGGATCCTACGAGCAGTACTTC. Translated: CASSLKVRGSYEQYF.

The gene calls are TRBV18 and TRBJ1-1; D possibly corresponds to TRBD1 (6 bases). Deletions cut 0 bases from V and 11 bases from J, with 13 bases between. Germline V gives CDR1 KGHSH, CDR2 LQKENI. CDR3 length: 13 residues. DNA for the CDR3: TGTGCCAGCTCACCACCGTGGGGGGCGGGGGCTTTCTTT. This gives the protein CASSPPWGAGAFF.

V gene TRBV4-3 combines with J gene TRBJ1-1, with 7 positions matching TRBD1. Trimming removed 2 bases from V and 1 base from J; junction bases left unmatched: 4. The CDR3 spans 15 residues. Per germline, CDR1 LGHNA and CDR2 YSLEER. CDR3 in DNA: TGCGCCAGCAGCCAATCGGGACAGACGAACACTGAAGCTTTCTTT. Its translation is CASSQSGQTNTEAFF.

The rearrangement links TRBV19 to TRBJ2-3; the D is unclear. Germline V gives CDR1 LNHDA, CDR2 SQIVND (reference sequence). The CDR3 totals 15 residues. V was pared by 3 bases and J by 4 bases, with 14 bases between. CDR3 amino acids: CASSMGKVKPDTQYF. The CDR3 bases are TGTGCCAGTAGTATGGGCAAGGTTAAGCCAGATACGCAGTATTTT.

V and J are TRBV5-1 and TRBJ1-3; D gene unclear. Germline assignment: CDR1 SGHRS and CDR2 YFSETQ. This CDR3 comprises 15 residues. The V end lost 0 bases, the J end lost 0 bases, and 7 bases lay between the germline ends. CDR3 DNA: TGCGCCAGCAGCTTGGGCGACACCTCTGGAAACACCATATATTTT. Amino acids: CASSLGDTSGNTIYF.